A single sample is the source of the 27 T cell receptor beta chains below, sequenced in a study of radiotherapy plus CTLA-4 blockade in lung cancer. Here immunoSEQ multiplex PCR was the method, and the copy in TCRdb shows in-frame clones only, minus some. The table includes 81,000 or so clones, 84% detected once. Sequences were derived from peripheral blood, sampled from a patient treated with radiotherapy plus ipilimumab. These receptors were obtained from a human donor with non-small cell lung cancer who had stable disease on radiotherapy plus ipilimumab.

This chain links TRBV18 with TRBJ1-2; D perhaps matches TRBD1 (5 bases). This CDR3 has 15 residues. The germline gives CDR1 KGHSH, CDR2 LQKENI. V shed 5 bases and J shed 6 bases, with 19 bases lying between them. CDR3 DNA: TGTGCCAGCTCAGATCTCCCGGGACGGCTAAATGGCTACACCTTC. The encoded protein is CASSDLPGRLNGYTF.

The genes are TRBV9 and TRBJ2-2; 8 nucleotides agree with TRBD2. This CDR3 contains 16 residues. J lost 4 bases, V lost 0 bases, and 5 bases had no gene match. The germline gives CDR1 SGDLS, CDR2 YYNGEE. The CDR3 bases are TGTGCCAGCAGCGTAGCTGCGGGAGGTTCCACCGGGGAGCTGTTTTTT. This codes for CASSVAAGGSTGELFF.

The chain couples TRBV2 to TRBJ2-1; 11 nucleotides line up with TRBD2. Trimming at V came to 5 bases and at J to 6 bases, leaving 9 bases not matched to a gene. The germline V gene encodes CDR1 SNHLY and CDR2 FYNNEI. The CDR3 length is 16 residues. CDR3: CASSKSLAGGFNEQFF. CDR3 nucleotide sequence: TGTGCCAGCAGTAAATCCCTAGCGGGAGGTTTCAATGAGCAGTTCTTC.

This CDR3 is CASSPIGEANTEAFF. As DNA, the CDR3 is TGTGCCAGCTCACCTATAGGTGAGGCGAACACTGAAGCTTTCTTT. The V call is TRBV18, the J call TRBJ1-1; D is unresolved. Germline-derived CDR1 and CDR2 are KGHSH and LQKENI. CDR3 length: 15 residues. V dropped 3 bases and J dropped 1 base, with 12 bases sitting between them.

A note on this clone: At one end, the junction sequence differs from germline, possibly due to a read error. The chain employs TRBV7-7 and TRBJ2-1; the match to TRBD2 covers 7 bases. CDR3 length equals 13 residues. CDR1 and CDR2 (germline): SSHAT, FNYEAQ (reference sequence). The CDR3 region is CASSLRGSNEQFF. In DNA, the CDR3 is TGTGCTAGCAGCTTACGCGGGAGCAATGAGCAGTTCTTC.

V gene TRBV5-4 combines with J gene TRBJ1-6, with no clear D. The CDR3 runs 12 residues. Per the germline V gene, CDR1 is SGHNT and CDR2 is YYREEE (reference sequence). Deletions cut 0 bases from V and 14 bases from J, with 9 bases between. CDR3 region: CASSLGGQALHF. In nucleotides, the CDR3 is TGTGCCAGCAGCTTGGGCGGGCAGGCCCTCCACTTT.

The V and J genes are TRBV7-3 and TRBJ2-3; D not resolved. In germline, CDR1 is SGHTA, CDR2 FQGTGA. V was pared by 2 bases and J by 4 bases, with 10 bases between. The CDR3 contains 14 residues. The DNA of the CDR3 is TGTGCCAGCAGCTTAGGGGTTGTCGCAGATACGCAGTATTTT. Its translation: CASSLGVVADTQYF. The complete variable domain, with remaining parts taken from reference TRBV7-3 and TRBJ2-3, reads GAGVSQTPSNKVTEKGKYVELRCDPISGHTALYWYRQSLGQGPEFLIYFQGTGAADDSGLPNDRFFAVRPEGSVSTLKIQRTERGDSAVYLCASSLGVVADTQYFGPGTRLTVL.

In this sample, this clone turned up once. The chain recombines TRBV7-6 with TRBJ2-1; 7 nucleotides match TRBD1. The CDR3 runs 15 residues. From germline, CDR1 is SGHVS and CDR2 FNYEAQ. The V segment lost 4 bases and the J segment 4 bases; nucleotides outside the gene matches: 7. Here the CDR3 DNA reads TGTGCCAGCAGCTCGGACAGGACCCCGTACAATGAGCAGTTCTTC. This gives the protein CASSSDRTPYNEQFF. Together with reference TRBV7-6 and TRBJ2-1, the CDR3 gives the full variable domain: GAGVSQSPRYKVTKRGQDVALRCDPISGHVSLYWYRQALGQGPEFLTYFNYEAQQDKSGLPNDRFSAERPEGSISTLTIQRTEQRDSAMYRCASSSDRTPYNEQFFGPGTRLTVL.

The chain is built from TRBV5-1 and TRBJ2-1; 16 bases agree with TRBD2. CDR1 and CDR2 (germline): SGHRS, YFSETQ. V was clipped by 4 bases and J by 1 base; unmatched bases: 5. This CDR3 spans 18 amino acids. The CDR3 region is CASSPGLAGGRSYNEQFF. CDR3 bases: TGCGCCAGCAGCCCGGGACTAGCGGGAGGGAGGTCCTACAATGAGCAGTTCTTC.

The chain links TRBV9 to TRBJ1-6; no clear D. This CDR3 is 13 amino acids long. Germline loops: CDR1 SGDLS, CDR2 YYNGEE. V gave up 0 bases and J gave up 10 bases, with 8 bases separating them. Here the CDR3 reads CASSVDIGSPLHF. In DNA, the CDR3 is TGTGCCAGCAGCGTAGATATTGGGTCACCCCTCCACTTT.

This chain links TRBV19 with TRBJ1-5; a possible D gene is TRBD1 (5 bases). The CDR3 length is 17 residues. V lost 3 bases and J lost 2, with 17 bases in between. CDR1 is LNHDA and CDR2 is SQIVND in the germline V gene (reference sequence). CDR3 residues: CASSIRRDGSRNQPQHF. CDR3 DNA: TGTGCCAGTAGTATCCGAAGGGACGGTTCGCGCAATCAGCCCCAGCATTTT. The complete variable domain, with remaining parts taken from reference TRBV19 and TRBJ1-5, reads DGGITQSPKYLFRKEGQNVTLSCEQNLNHDAMYWYRQDPGQGLRLIYYSQIVNDFQKGDIAEGYSVSREKKESFPLTVTSAQKNPTAFYLCASSIRRDGSRNQPQHFGDGTRLSIL.

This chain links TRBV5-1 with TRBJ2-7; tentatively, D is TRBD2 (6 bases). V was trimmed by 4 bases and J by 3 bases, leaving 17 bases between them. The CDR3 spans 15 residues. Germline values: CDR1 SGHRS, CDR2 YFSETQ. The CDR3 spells CASSPLGTRDYEQYF. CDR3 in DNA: TGCGCCAGCAGCCCCCTCGGGACGCGGGACTACGAGCAGTACTTC.

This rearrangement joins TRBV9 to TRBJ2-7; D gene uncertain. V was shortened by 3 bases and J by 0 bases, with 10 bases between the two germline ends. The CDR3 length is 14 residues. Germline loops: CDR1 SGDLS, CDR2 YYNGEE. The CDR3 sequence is CASSAHTGSYEQYF. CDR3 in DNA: TGTGCCAGCAGCGCCCACACTGGCTCCTACGAGCAGTACTTC.

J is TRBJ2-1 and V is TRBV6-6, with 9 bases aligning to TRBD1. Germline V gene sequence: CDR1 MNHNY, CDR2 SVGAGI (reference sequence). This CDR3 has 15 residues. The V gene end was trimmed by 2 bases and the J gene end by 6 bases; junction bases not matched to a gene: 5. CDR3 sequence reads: CASSYGTGKGNEQFF. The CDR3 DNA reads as TGTGCCAGCAGTTACGGGACAGGGAAAGGCAATGAGCAGTTCTTC.

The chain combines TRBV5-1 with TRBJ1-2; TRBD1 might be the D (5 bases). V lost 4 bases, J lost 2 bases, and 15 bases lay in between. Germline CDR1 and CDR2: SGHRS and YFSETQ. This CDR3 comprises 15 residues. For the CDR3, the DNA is TGCGCCAGCAGCCCGGGAGTTGGGGCGAACTATGGCTACACCTTC. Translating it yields CASSPGVGANYGYTF.

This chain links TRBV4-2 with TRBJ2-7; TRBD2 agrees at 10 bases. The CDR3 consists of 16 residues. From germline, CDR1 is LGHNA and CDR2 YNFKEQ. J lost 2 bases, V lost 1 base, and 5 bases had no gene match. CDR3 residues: CASSQAASGGPYEQYF. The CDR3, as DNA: TGTGCCAGCAGCCAAGCGGCTAGCGGGGGCCCCTACGAGCAGTACTTC.

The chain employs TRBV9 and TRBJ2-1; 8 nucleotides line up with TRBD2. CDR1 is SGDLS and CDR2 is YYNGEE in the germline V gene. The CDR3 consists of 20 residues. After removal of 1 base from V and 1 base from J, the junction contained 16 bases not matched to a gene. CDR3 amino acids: CASSVNKRLAGVRSYNEQFF. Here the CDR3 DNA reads TGTGCCAGCAGCGTAAATAAGCGTCTAGCGGGTGTTCGATCCTACAATGAGCAGTTCTTC.

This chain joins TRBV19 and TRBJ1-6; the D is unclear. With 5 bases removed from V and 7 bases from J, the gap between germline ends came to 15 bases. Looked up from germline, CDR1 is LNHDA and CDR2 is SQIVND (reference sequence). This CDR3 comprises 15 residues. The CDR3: CASSPQAIGNSPLHF. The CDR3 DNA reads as TGTGCCAGTAGTCCCCAGGCGATCGGGAATTCACCCCTCCACTTT.

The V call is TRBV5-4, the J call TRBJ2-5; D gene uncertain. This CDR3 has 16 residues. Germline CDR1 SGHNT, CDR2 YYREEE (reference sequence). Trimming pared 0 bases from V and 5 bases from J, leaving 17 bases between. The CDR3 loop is CASSLGGFVRGETQYF. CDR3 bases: TGTGCCAGCAGCTTGGGAGGATTTGTACGTGGGGAGACCCAGTACTTC.

The CDR3 is CASSGSSGTDTQYF. CDR3 bases: TGTGCCAGCAGCGGTTCGAGTGGAACAGATACGCAGTATTTT. V gene TRBV9 combines with J gene TRBJ2-3; D remains ambiguous. The CDR3 has 14 residues. The V end lost 3 bases, the J end lost 3 bases, and 11 bases lay between the germline ends. Germline CDR1 reads SGDLS; CDR2 reads YYNGEE.

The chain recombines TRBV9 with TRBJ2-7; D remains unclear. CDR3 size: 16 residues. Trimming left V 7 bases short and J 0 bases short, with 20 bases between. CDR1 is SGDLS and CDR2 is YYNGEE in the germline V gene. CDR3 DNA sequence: TGTGCCAGCGGAGAGGATCCGGGCGCAAGCTCCTACGAGCAGTACTTC. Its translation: CASGEDPGASSYEQYF.

CDR3 sequence reads: CASSPTPGTPFF. The CDR3 bases are TGTGCCAGCAGCCCCACGCCAGGGACTCCGTTCTTC. V usage is TRBV13 and J usage is TRBJ2-1; TRBD2 might be the D (6 bases). The length of the CDR3 is 12 residues. V lost 5 bases, J lost 15 bases, and 17 bases lay in between. Germline lookup yields CDR1 PRHDT and CDR2 FYEKMQ (reference sequence).

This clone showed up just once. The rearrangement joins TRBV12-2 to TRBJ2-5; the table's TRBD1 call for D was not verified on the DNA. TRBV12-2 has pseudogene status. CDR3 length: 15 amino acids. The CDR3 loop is CASRSWTGGVQTQYF. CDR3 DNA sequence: TGTGCAAGTCGCTCTTGGACAGGGGGGGTACAGACCCAGTACTTC.

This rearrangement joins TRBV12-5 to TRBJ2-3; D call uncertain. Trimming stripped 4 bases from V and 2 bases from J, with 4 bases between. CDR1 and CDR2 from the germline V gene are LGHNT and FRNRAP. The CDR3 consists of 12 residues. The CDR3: CASGSNTDTQYF. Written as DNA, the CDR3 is TGTGCTAGTGGTTCGAACACAGATACGCAGTATTTT. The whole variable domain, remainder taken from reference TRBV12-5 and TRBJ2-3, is DARVTQTPRHKVTEMGQEVTMRCQPILGHNTVFWYRQTMMQGLELLAYFRNRAPLDDSGMPKDRFSAEMPDATLATLKIQPSEPRDSAVYFCASGSNTDTQYFGPGTRLTVL.

The CDR3 region is CASSAPGTSEAFF. The CDR3, as DNA: TGTGCCAGCAGTGCCCCCGGGACATCTGAAGCTTTCTTT. This chain connects TRBV6-1 to TRBJ1-1; a possible D gene is TRBD1 (6 bases). Looked up from germline, CDR1 is MNHNS and CDR2 is SASEGT. This CDR3 is 13 amino acids long. V gave up 4 bases and J gave up 6 bases, with 12 bases separating them.

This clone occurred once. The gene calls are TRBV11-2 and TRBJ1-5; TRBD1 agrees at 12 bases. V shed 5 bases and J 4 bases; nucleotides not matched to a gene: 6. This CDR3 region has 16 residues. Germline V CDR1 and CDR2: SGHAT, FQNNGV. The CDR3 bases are TGTGCCAGCAGCACGGGGACAGGGGGCACTAATCAGCCCCAGCATTTT. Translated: CASSTGTGGTNQPQHF.

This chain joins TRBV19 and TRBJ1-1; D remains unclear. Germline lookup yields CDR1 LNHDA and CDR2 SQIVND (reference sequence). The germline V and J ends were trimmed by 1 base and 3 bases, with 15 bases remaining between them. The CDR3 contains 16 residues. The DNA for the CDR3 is TGTGCCAGTAGTATAGGGATTGTGGCAGCCTACACTGAAGCTTTCTTT. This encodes CASSIGIVAAYTEAFF.